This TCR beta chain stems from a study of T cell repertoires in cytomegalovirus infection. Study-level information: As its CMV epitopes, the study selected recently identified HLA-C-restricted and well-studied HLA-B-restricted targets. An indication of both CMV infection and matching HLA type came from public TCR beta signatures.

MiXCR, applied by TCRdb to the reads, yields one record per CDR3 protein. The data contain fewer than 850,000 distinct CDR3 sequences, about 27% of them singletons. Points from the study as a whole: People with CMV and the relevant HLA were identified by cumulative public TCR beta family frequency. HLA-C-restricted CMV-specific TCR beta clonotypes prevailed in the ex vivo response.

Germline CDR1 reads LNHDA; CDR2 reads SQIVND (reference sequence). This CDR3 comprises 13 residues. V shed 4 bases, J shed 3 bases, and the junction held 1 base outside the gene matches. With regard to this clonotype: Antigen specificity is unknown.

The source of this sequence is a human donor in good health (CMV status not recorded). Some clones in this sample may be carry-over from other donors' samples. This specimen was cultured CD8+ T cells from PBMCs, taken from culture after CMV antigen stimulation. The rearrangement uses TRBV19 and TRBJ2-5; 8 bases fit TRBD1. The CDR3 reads CASSKDREETQYF. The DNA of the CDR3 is TGTGCCAGTAGTAAGGACAGGGAAGAGACCCAGTACTTC.